This T cell receptor (beta chain) is from a study of shared clonotypes between healthy human individuals. Study information: Ranging from 18 to 49 in age, donors were a couple of women and a few men. Study-wide points: Sampling was confined to blood; repertoires within tissues likely differ.

Details on this clone: The antigen is not known.

The protocol was immunoSEQ multiplex PCR, while the TCRdb copy is restricted to in-frame clones and leaves out a portion. The table has approximately 460,000 clones, 77% seen once. Germline V gene lookup returns CDR1 SGHVS and CDR2 FNYEAQ. The CDR3 has 13 amino acids. V was clipped by 4 bases and J by 11 bases, with 17 bases between them. The sequence was obtained from a woman aged 40 to 50 in good health. Some clones in this sample may be carry-over from other donors' samples. The specimen was PBMCs. The chain couples TRBV7-6 to TRBJ2-5, with D possibly being TRBD1 or TRBD2 (6 bases each). The CDR3 here is CASSSNRDLEQYF. The CDR3 nucleotides are TGTGCCAGCAGCTCCAACAGGGACTTGGAGCAGTACTTC. The whole variable domain, remainder taken from reference TRBV7-6 and TRBJ2-5, is GAGVSQSPRYKVTKRGQDVALRCDPISGHVSLYWYRQALGQGPEFLTYFNYEAQQDKSGLPNDRFSAERPEGSISTLTIQRTEQRDSAMYRCASSSNRDLEQYFGPGTRLLVL.